This TCR beta chain came from a study of cytomegalovirus exposure and HLA in healthy donors. Study-level findings and limits: Later work associated fewer than 20,000 TCR beta sequences with HLA alleles at 0.05 false discovery rate. Earlier analysis looked at TCR beta V segments, and most were productive about 90% or about 30% of the time. Despite most TCR sequences being rare, some public TCRs occurred in many donors.

This CDR3 spans 12 amino acids. In germline, CDR1 is SGHNT, CDR2 YENEEA. Trimming removed 5 bases at V and 7 bases at J, with 9 bases between. Every donor was a healthy person donating bone marrow. The PCR made use of 60 Vbeta and 13 Jbeta primers. The method was immunoSEQ multiplex PCR; TCRdb's version includes in-frame clones alone and lacks a portion of them. The sample has over 100,000 clones; about 72% are singletons. With regard to this clone: Antigen specificity is unknown.

The receptor was isolated from a female donor in good health and CMV-seronegative. The sample taken for sequencing was PBMCs. The V call is TRBV11-3, the J call TRBJ2-1; the D is unclear. This chain's CDR3 is CASSGDGNEQFF. DNA for the CDR3: TGTGCCAGCAGCGGAGATGGGAATGAGCAGTTCTTC.